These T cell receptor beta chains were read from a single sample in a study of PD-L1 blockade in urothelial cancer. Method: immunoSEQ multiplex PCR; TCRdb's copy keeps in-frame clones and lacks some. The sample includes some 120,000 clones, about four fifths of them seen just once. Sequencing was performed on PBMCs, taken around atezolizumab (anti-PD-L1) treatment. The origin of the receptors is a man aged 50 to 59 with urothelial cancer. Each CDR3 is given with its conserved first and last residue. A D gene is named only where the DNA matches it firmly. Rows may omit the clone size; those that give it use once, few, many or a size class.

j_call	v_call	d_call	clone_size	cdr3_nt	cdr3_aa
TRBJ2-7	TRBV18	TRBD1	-	TGTGCCAGCTCACCTCACCCGGGACAGAACTACGAGCAGTACTTC	CASSPHPGQNYEQYF
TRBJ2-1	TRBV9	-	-	TGTGCCAGCAGCGTAGGAGGGGGGGGTAGGAAGGATGAGCAGTTCTTC	CASSVGGGGRKDEQFF
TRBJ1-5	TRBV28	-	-	TGTGCCAGCAGTTTATCCGGGTTGGGCAATCAGCCCCAGCATTTT	CASSLSGLGNQPQHF
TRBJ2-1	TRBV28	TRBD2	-	TGTGCCAGCAGCGATAGCGGGAGATTGAATGAGCAGTTCTTC	CASSDSGRLNEQFF
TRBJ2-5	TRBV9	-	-	TGTGCCAGCAGCGCCCAAGCCGGGTCCCAAGAGACCCAGTACTTC	CASSAQAGSQETQYF
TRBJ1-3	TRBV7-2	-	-	TGTGCCAGCAGCTTAGCGGCTTCTGGAAACACCATATATTTT	CASSLAASGNTIYF
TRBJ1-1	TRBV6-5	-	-	TGTGCCAGCAGTTATTCCCCCGGGACTTTGAACACTGAAGCTTTCTTT	CASSYSPGTLNTEAFF
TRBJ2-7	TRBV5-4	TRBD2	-	TGTGCCAGCAGCCAAGCGGGGAACTCCTACGAGCAGTACTTC	CASSQAGNSYEQYF
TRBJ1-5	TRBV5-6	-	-	TGTGCCAGCAGCTTCGGACAGAGCAATCAGCCCCAGCATTTT	CASSFGQSNQPQHF
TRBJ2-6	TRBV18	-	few	TGTGCCAGCTCCCCTAGCTCTGGGGCCAACGTCCTGACTTTC	CASSPSSGANVLTF
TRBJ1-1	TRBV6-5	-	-	TGTGCCAGCAGACAAGGGGGGGGAACTGAAGCTTTCTTT	CASRQGGGTEAFF
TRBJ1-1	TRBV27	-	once	TGTGCCAGCAATCCCCACAGGGATGACACTGAAGCTTTCTTT	CASNPHRDDTEAFF
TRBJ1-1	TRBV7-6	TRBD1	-	TGTGCCAGCAGCCCTGGACAGGGGGCATTGAACACTGAAGCTTTCTTT	CASSPGQGALNTEAFF
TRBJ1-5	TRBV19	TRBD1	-	TGTGCCAGTAGCACCGGGACAGGGCATCAGCCCCAGCATTTT	CASSTGTGHQPQHF
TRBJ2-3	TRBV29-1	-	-	TGCAGCGTTTTAGGGCAGGGGAAGAGTACAGATACGCAGTATTTT	CSVLGQGKSTDTQYF
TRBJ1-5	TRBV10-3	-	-	TGTGCCATCAGTGAGCACGGGAATCAGCCCCAGCATTTT	CAISEHGNQPQHF
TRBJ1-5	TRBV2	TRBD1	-	TGTGCCAGCAGGACTACAGGGGGCAATCAGCCCCAGCATTTT	CASRTTGGNQPQHF
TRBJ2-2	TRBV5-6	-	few	TGTGCCAGCAGCTTTCAAACAAACGGGGAGCTGTTTTTT	CASSFQTNGELFF
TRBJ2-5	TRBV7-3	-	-	TGTGCCAGCAGCTTACAGGGGGAGACCCAGTACTTC	CASSLQGETQYF
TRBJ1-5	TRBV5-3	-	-	TGTGCCAGAAGGAAGGGAGCGGGCTTTAATCAGCCCCAGCATTTT	CARRKGAGFNQPQHF
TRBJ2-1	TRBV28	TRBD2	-	TGTGCCAGCAGTCTCCGACTAGCGGTATGGGATGAGCAGTTCTTC	CASSLRLAVWDEQFF
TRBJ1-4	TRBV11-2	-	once	TGTGCCAGCAGCTTTTATGCGGGGGAGGGTGAAAAACTGTTTTTT	CASSFYAGEGEKLFF
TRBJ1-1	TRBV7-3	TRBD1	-	TGTGCCAGCAGCTGGGGACAGGGCACTGAAGCTTTCTTT	CASSWGQGTEAFF
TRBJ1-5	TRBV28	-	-	TGTGCCAGCAAGGCAGGGAATCAGCCCCAGCATTTT	CASKAGNQPQHF
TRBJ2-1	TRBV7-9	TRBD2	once	TGTGCCAGCAGCTATCGGACTAGCGGGAGGGATTACAATGAGCAGTTCTTC	CASSYRTSGRDYNEQFF
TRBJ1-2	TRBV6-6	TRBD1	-	TGTGCCAGAGGGGACAGGTATTATGGCTACACCTTC	CARGDRYYGYTF
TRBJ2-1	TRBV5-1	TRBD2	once	TGCGCCAGCAGCTTGGTGGCGGGAGGGAACAATGAGCAGTTCTTC	CASSLVAGGNNEQFF
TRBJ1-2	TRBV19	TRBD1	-	TGTGCCAGTAGTATAGCTCGGACAGGGTCTATCGCCTATGGCTACACCTTC	CASSIARTGSIAYGYTF
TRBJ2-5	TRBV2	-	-	TGTGCCAGCAGTACCGCTGCGGGGTTGGCCCAGTACTTC	CASSTAAGLAQYF
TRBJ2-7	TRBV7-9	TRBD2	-	TGTGCCAGCAGCCGAACAAATAGCGGGGGCCCCTACGAGCAGTACTTC	CASSRTNSGGPYEQYF
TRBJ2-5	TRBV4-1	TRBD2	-	TGCGCCAGCAGCCAACCTGGACTAGCGGGGGCATCGGAGACCCAGTACTTC	CASSQPGLAGASETQYF
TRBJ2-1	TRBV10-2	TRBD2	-	TGCGCCAGCCGACCTAGCGGGAGCCGAAACAATGAGCAGTTCTTC	CASRPSGSRNNEQFF
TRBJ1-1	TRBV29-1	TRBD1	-	TGCAGCGGCAACGGACAGGGCACTGAAGCTTTCTTT	CSGNGQGTEAFF
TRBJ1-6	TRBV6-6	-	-	TGTGCCAGCAGACAGGGCGATTATTCACCCCTCCACTTT	CASRQGDYSPLHF